This is a list of T cell receptor beta chains from one sample in a study of blood T cell repertoires in COVID-19. Sequencing used immunoSEQ multiplex PCR; TCRdb keeps in-frame clones, though not all of them. The table includes approximately 62,000 clones, 76% detected once. What was sequenced was peripheral blood. Receptors originate from a woman in her forties or fifties with active or convalescent COVID-19. The CDR3 runs from the conserved cysteine through the conserved F or W. A D gene is named only where the DNA matches it firmly. Not all rows give a size; the values are once, few, many and, for expanded clones, a class.

size: .
V: TRBV6-5
J: TRBJ1-2
D: .
CDR3: CASSYGQTVVTF
DNA: TGTGCCAGCAGTTACGGACAGACCGTTGTCACCTTC

size: .
V: TRBV27
J: TRBJ1-2
D: .
CDR3: CASSFRQGRNYGYTF
DNA: TGTGCCAGCAGTTTCCGGCAGGGGCGAAACTATGGCTACACCTTC

size: few
V: TRBV9
J: TRBJ2-6
D: .
CDR3: CASSAQGSGANVLTF
DNA: TGTGCCAGCAGCGCCCAGGGGTCTGGGGCCAACGTCCTGACTTTC

size: .
V: TRBV7-8
J: TRBJ1-1
D: .
CDR3: CASSFARRRGTEAFF
DNA: TGTGCCAGCAGCTTCGCTCGACGGCGGGGGACTGAAGCTTTCTTT

size: .
V: TRBV5-5
J: TRBJ1-1
D: TRBD1
CDR3: CASQGGRVNTEAFF
DNA: TGTGCCAGCCAAGGGGGCAGGGTGAACACTGAAGCTTTCTTT

size: .
V: TRBV19
J: TRBJ1-3
D: .
CDR3: CASSIPRGKAGNTIYF
DNA: TGTGCCAGTAGTATACCTCGGGGGAAAGCTGGAAACACCATATATTTT

size: .
V: TRBV28
J: TRBJ2-7
D: TRBD1
CDR3: CASSLEGTATYEQYF
DNA: TGTGCCAGCAGTTTAGAGGGGACAGCCACCTACGAGCAGTACTTC

size: .
V: TRBV19
J: TRBJ1-2
D: .
CDR3: CASSIAPGRDYGYTF
DNA: TGTGCCAGTAGTATAGCTCCGGGAAGGGACTATGGCTACACCTTC

size: .
V: TRBV7-2
J: TRBJ1-2
D: .
CDR3: CASSPQTRDYGYTF
DNA: TGTGCCAGCAGCCCCCAAACCCGGGACTATGGCTACACCTTC

size: .
V: TRBV5-1
J: TRBJ2-6
D: TRBD2
CDR3: CASGREGPISGANVLTF
DNA: TGCGCCAGCGGGCGGGAGGGCCCAATCTCTGGGGCCAACGTCCTGACTTTC

size: once
V: TRBV7-9
J: TRBJ1-1
D: TRBD1
CDR3: CASSRGQHTEAFF
DNA: TGTGCCAGCAGCCGGGGACAGCACACTGAAGCTTTCTTT

size: once
V: TRBV30
J: TRBJ1-2
D: .
CDR3: CAWRPDAGNYGYTF
DNA: TGTGCCTGGAGACCGGACGCGGGTAACTATGGCTACACCTTC

size: .
V: TRBV5-6
J: TRBJ2-4
D: TRBD2
CDR3: CASSFPRRLAGRWENIQYF
DNA: TGTGCCAGCAGCTTCCCGAGGAGGCTAGCGGGAAGATGGGAAAACATTCAGTACTTC

size: .
V: TRBV24-1
J: TRBJ1-1
D: .
CDR3: CATSSEGRAEAFF
DNA: TGTGCCACCTCGTCGGAGGGGAGGGCTGAAGCTTTCTTT

size: few
V: TRBV5-1
J: TRBJ1-3
D: .
CDR3: CASSLGLGNTIYF
DNA: TGCGCCAGCAGCTTAGGACTAGGAAACACCATATATTTT

size: .
V: TRBV27
J: TRBJ2-2
D: .
CDR3: CASSLYPGRTGELFF
DNA: TGTGCCAGCAGTTTATATCCAGGAAGAACCGGGGAGCTGTTTTTT

size: .
V: TRBV30
J: TRBJ1-6
D: .
CDR3: CAWKGLALHF
DNA: TGTGCCTGGAAGGGGTTAGCCCTCCACTTT

size: few
V: TRBV30
J: TRBJ2-6
D: .
CDR3: CAWSVRGTLSGANVLTF
DNA: TGTGCCTGGAGTGTACGGGGAACCCTCTCTGGGGCCAACGTCCTGACTTTC

size: .
V: TRBV12-5
J: TRBJ2-4
D: TRBD2
CDR3: CASGLTFDSAGGRNIQYF
DNA: TGTGCTAGTGGTTTGACCTTCGATTCTGCGGGAGGGAGGAACATTCAGTACTTC

size: .
V: TRBV10-3
J: TRBJ1-1
D: .
CDR3: CAISESSSTEAFF
DNA: TGTGCCATCAGTGAGTCGTCGAGCACTGAAGCTTTCTTT

size: .
V: TRBV30
J: TRBJ1-2
D: TRBD1
CDR3: CASDGTGRNGYTF
DNA: TGTGCCAGTGACGGGACAGGTAGAAATGGCTACACCTTC

size: .
V: TRBV19
J: TRBJ2-2
D: TRBD1
CDR3: CASSPGDRLTGELFF
DNA: TGTGCCAGTAGTCCCGGGGACAGGCTCACCGGGGAGCTGTTTTTT

size: .
V: TRBV19
J: TRBJ1-5
D: .
CDR3: CASRDYSNQPQHF
DNA: TGTGCCAGCAGAGACTATAGCAATCAGCCCCAGCATTTT

size: .
V: TRBV28
J: TRBJ1-5
D: .
CDR3: CASSSTAGLGQPQHF
DNA: TGTGCCAGCAGTTCTACGGCGGGTCTAGGACAGCCCCAGCATTTT

size: .
V: TRBV28
J: TRBJ2-7
D: .
CDR3: CASSLFGRAQVVQYF
DNA: TGTGCCAGCAGTTTATTTGGCAGGGCCCAAGTTGTGCAGTACTTC

size: .
V: TRBV9
J: TRBJ1-2
D: TRBD1
CDR3: CASSAGDRAVGYTF
DNA: TGTGCCAGCAGCGCAGGGGACAGGGCCGTCGGCTACACCTTC

size: .
V: TRBV18
J: TRBJ2-3
D: .
CDR3: CASSWADGDTQYF
DNA: TGTGCCAGCTCATGGGCCGATGGAGATACGCAGTATTTT

size: .
V: TRBV2
J: TRBJ2-7
D: .
CDR3: CASTAVSYEQYF
DNA: TGTGCCAGCACTGCGGTCTCCTACGAGCAGTACTTC

size: .
V: TRBV10-3
J: TRBJ2-6
D: TRBD1
CDR3: CAISEVGTGLSGANVLTF
DNA: TGTGCCATCAGTGAAGTAGGGACAGGCCTCTCTGGGGCCAACGTCCTGACTTTC

size: few
V: TRBV10-3
J: TRBJ1-1
D: TRBD1
CDR3: CAISRTGGGTEAFF
DNA: TGTGCCATCAGTAGGACAGGGGGAGGGACTGAAGCTTTCTTT

size: .
V: TRBV15
J: TRBJ1-2
D: .
CDR3: CATSRDRGSYGYTF
DNA: TGTGCCACCAGCAGAGATCGGGGATCCTATGGCTACACCTTC

size: .
V: TRBV5-1
J: TRBJ2-5
D: TRBD2
CDR3: CASSLGLAGGGETQYF
DNA: TGCGCCAGCAGCTTGGGTCTCGCGGGAGGGGGAGAGACCCAGTACTTC